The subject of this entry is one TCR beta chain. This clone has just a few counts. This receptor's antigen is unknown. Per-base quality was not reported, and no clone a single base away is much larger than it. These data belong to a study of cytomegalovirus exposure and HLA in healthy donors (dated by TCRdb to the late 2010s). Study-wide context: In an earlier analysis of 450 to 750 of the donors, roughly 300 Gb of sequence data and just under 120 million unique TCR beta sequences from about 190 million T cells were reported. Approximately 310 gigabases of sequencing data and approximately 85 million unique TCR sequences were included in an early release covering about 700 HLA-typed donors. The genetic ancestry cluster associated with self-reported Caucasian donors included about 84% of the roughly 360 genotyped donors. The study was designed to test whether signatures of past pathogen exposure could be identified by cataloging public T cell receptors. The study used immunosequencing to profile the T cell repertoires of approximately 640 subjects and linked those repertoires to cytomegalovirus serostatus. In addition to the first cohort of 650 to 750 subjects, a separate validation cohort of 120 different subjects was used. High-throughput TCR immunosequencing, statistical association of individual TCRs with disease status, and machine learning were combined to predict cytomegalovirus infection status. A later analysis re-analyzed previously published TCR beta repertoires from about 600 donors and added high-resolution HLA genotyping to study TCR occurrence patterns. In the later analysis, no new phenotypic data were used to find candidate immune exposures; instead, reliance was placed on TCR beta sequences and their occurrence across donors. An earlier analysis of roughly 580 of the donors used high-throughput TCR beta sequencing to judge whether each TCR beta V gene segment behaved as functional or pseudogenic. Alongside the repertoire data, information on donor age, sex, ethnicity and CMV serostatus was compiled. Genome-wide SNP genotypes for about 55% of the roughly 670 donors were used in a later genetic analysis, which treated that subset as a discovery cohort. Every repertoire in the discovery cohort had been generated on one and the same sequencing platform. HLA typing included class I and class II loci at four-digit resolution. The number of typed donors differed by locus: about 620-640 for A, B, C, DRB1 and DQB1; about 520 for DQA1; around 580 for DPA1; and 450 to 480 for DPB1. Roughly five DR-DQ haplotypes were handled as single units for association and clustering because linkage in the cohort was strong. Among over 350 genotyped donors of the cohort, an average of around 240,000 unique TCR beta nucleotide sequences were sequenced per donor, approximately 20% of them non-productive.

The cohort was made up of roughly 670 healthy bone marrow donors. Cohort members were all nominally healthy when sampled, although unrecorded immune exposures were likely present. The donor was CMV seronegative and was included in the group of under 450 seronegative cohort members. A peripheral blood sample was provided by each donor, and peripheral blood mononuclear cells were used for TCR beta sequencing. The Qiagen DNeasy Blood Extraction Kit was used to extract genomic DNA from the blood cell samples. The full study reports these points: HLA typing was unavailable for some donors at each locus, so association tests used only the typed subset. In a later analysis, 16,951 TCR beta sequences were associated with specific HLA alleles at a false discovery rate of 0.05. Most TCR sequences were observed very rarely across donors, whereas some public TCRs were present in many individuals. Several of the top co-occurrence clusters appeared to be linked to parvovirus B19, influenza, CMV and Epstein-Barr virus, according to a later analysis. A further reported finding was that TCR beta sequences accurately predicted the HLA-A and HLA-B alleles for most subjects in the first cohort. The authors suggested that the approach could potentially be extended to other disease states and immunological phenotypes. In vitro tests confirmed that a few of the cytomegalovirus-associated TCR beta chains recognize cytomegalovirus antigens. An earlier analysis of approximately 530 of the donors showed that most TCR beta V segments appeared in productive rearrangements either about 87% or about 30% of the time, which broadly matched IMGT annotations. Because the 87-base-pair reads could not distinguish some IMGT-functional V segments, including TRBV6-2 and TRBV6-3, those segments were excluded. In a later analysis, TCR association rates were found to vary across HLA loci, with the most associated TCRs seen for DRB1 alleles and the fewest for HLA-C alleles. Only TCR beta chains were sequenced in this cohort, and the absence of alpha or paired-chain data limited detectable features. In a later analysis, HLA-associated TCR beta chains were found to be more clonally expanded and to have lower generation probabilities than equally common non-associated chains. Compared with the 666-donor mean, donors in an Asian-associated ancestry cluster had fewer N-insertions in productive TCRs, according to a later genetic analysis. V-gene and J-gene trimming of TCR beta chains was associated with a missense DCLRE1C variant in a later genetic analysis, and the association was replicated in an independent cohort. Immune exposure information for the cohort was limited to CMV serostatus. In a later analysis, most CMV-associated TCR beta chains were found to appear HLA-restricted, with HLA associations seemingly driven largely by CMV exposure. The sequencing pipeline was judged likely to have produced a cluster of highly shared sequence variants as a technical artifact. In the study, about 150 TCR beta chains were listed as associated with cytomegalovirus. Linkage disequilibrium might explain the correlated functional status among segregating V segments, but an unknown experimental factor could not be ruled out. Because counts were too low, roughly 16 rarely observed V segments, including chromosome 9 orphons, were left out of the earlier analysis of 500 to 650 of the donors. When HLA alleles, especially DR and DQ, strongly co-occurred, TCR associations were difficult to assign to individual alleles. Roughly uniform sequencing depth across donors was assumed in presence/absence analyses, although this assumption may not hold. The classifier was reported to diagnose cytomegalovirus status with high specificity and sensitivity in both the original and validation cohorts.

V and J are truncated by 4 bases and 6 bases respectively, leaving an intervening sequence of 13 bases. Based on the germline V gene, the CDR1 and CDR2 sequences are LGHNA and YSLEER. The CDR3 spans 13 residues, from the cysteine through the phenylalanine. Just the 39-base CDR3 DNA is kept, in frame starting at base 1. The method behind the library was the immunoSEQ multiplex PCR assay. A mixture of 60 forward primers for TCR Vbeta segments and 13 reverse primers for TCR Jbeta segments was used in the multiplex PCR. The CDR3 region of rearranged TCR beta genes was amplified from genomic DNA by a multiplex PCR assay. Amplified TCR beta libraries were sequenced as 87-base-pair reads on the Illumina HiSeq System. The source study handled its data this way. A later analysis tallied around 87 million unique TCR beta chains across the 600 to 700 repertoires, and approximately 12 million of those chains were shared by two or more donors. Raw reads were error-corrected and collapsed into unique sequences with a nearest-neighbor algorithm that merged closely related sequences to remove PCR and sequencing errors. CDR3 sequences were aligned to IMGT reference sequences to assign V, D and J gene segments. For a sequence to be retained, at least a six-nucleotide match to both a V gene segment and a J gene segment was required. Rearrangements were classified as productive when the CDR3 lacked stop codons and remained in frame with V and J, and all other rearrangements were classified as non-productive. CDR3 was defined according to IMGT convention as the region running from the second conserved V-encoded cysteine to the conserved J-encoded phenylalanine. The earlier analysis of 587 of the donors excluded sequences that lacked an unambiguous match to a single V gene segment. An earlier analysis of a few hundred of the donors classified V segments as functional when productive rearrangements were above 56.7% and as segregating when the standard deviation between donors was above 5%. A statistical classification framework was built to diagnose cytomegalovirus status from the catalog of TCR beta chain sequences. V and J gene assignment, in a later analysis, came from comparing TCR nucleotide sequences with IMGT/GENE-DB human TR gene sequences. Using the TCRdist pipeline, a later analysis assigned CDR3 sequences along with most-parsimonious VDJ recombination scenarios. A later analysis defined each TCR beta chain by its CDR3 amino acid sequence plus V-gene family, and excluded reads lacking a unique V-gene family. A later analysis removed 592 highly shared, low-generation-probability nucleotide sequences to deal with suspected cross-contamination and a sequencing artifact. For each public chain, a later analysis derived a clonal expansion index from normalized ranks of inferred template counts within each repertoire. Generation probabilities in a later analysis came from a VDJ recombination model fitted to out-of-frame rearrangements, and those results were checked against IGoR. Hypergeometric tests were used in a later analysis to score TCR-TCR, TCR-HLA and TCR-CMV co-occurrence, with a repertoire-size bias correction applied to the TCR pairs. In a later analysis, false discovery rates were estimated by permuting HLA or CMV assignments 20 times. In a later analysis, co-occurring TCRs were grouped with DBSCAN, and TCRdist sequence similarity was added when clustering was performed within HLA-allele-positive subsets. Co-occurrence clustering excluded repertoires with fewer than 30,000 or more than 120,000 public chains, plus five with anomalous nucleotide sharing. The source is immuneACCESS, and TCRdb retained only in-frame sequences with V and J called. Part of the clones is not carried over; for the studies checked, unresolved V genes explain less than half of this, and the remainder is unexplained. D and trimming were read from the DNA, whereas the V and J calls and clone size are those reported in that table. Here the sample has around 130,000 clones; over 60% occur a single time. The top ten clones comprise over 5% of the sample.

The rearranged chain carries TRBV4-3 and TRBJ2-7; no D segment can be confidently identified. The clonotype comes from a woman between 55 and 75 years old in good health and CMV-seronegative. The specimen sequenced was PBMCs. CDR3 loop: CASSRSLSGEQYF. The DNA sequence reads TGCGCCAGCAGCCGGAGCCTTTCTGGCGAGCAGTACTTC.